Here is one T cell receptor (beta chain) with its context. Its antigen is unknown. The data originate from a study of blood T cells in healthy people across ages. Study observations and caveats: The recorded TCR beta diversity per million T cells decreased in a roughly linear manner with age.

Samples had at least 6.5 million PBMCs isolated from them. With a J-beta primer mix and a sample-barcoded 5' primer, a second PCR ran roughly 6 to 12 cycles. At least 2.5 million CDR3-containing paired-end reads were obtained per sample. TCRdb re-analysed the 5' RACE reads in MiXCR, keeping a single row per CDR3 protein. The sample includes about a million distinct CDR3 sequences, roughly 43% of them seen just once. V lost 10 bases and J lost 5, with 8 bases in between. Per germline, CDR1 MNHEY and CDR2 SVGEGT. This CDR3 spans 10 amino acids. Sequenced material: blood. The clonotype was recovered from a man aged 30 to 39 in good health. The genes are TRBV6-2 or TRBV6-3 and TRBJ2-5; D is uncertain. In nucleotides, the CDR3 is TGTGCCACCCTAAGGGAGACCCAGTACTTC. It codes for CATLRETQYF.